The T cell receptor (beta chain) under discussion was sequenced for a study of T cell responses to AZD1222 COVID-19 vaccine. Study findings and constraints: Only a handful of AZD1222 recipients tested seropositive at baseline. The study found Spike-specific TCR breadth and depth rose after two AZD1222 doses.

Only in-frame clones appear in the TCRdb table, and some are missing; sequencing was by immunoSEQ multiplex PCR. The sample lists around 100,000 clones, approximately 90% occurring once. CDR3 length: 13 residues. V was pared by 0 bases and J by 7 bases, with 6 bases between. From germline, CDR1 is MNHNS and CDR2 SASEGT. This clone has only one observation. Antigen specificity is unknown. The TCR was taken from an adult in good health. The specimen was peripheral blood, collected on day 0 of AZD1222 vaccination. The chain carries TRBV6-1 and TRBJ1-4; D is ambiguous. The CDR3 sequence is CASSEAGSEKLFF. Here the CDR3 DNA reads TGTGCCAGCAGTGAAGCCGGGAGTGAAAAACTGTTTTTT.